Each of the 15 T cell receptor beta chains below was sequenced from the same sample in a study of blood T cell repertoires in COVID-19. The assay was immunoSEQ multiplex PCR, and TCRdb's table has in-frame clones only and misses some. Here the sample spans 200,000 to 300,000 clones, 90% being singletons. The sequencing sample was made of peripheral blood. Receptor source: a woman in her thirties or forties with acute or convalescent COVID-19.

The chain carries TRBV12-5 and TRBJ2-1, with 9 bases fitting TRBD2. Germline V gene lookup returns CDR1 LGHNT and CDR2 FRNRAP. The CDR3 has 16 residues. V lost 0 bases to trimming and J lost 9 bases; unmatched junction nucleotides: 9. The chain's CDR3 is CASGLVLGGGAFEQFF. The CDR3 nucleotides read TGTGCTAGTGGTTTGGTACTGGGCGGGGGGGCGTTTGAGCAGTTCTTC. Combining the CDR3 with reference TRBV12-5 and TRBJ2-1 gives the whole variable domain DARVTQTPRHKVTEMGQEVTMRCQPILGHNTVFWYRQTMMQGLELLAYFRNRAPLDDSGMPKDRFSAEMPDATLATLKIQPSEPRDSAVYFCASGLVLGGGAFEQFFGPGTRLTVL.

J is TRBJ1-1 and V is TRBV7-9; D not certain. The CDR3 is 12 residues long. Germline assignment: CDR1 SEHNR and CDR2 FQNEAQ (reference sequence). The V gene lost 2 bases and the J gene lost 5 bases, with 6 bases spanning the gap. The CDR3 reads CASSLSLTEAFF. The CDR3 DNA follows: TGTGCCAGCAGCTTATCTCTTACTGAAGCTTTCTTT.

J is TRBJ1-1 and V is TRBV19, with D possibly TRBD1 on 5 matching bases. CDR3 length: 14 amino acids. V lost 6 bases to trimming and J lost 1 base, with 12 bases between them. Germline V CDR1 and CDR2: LNHDA, SQIVND (reference sequence). CDR3 bases: TGTGCCAGTAGGATAACAGGACGGAACACTGAAGCTTTCTTT. Residues: CASRITGRNTEAFF.

The CDR3 loop is CAILNSPLHF. The CDR3 DNA sequence: TGTGCCATACTAAATTCACCCCTCCACTTT. The rearrangement uses TRBV6-4 and TRBJ1-6, with D hard to call. Germline values: CDR1 MRHNA, CDR2 SNTAGT. The length of the CDR3 is 10 residues. V was trimmed by 10 bases and J by 7 bases, leaving 5 bases between them.

V usage is TRBV5-5 and J usage is TRBJ2-3; the D gene is possibly TRBD2 (6 bases). V was shortened by 0 bases and J by 2 bases, with 13 bases between the two germline ends. CDR1 is SGHKS and CDR2 is YYEKEE in the germline V gene (reference sequence). There are 16 residues in the CDR3. In nucleotides, the CDR3 is TGTGCCAGCAGCTTGGCGGGAGAACTAATCACAGATACGCAGTATTTT. It codes for CASSLAGELITDTQYF. Full variable domain (rest looked up from reference TRBV5-5 and TRBJ2-3): DAGVTQSPTHLIKTRGQQVTLRCSPISGHKSVSWYQQVLGQGPQFIFQYYEKEERGRGNFPDRFSARQFPNYSSELNVNALLLGDSALYLCASSLAGELITDTQYFGPGTRLTVL.

V and J are TRBV29-1 and TRBJ1-4; D gene ambiguous. Germline V gene lookup returns CDR1 SQVTM and CDR2 ANQGSEA. Trimming removed 0 bases at V and 7 bases at J, with 12 bases between. This CDR3 contains 14 residues. The CDR3 loop is CSVEDDGGVEKLFF. The CDR3 DNA is TGCAGCGTTGAAGACGACGGCGGTGTTGAAAAACTGTTTTTT.

The V call is TRBV4-1, the J call TRBJ1-4; no firm D call. This CDR3 spans 11 amino acids. Germline assignment: CDR1 MGHRA and CDR2 YSYEKL. Between the trimmed V and J ends, which lost 1 base and 14 bases, there was a span of 8 bases. The CDR3 spells CASSQGYGLFF. CDR3 DNA sequence: TGCGCCAGCAGCCAAGGGTACGGTCTGTTTTTT.

This clone showed up just once. The V and J genes are TRBV18 and TRBJ1-6; maybe TRBD1 (6 bases). The germline V and J ends were trimmed by 6 bases and 10 bases, with 22 bases remaining between them. This CDR3 is 16 amino acids long. CDR1 and CDR2 from the germline V gene are KGHSH and LQKENI. The CDR3 loop reads CASSQSGTGSQSPLHF. For the CDR3, the DNA is TGTGCCAGCTCCCAATCAGGAACAGGGTCTCAATCACCCCTCCACTTT.

This clone was observed a few times. V usage is TRBV5-1 and J usage is TRBJ1-2; 8 bases align to TRBD1. Germline V lookup: CDR1 SGHRS, CDR2 YFSETQ. The CDR3 sequence is 15 residues long. V was clipped by 0 bases and J by 8 bases; unmatched bases: 9. The CDR3 bases are TGCGCCAGCAGCTTGGGGGGAAGGACAGGGCCCGGCTACACCTTC. It yields the protein CASSLGGRTGPGYTF.

The chain joins TRBV19 to TRBJ2-1; no reliable D call. Trimming shortened V by 2 bases and J by 4 bases, and 6 bases separated the two germline ends. In germline, CDR1 is LNHDA, CDR2 SQIVND (reference sequence). This CDR3 is 13 amino acids long. CDR3 in amino acids: CASSIQVYNEQFF. The CDR3 coding sequence is TGTGCCAGTAGTATACAGGTTTACAATGAGCAGTTCTTC. Filled out from reference TRBV19 and TRBJ2-1, the complete variable domain reads DGGITQSPKYLFRKEGQNVTLSCEQNLNHDAMYWYRQDPGQGLRLIYYSQIVNDFQKGDIAEGYSVSREKKESFPLTVTSAQKNPTAFYLCASSIQVYNEQFFGPGTRLTVL.

This clone was counted a single time. This rearrangement joins TRBV3-1 (or the pseudogene TRBV3-2) to TRBJ1-2, with D hard to call. Per the germline V gene, CDR1 is LGHDT and CDR2 is YNNKEL (reference sequence). This CDR3 contains 15 residues. V was pared by 3 bases and J by 4 bases, with 15 bases between. CDR3 sequence (DNA): TGTGCCAGCAGCCACATCGGGAGTGGTCTCTATGGCTACACCTTC. Translating gives CASSHIGSGLYGYTF.

A single count supports this clone. The gene calls are TRBV25-1 and TRBJ1-2; 11 bases match TRBD1. Looked up from germline, CDR1 is MGHDK and CDR2 is SYGVNS. J gave up 4 bases and V 3 bases, and 7 bases lay outside the gene matches. The CDR3 is 16 residues long. In DNA form, the CDR3 reads TGTGCCAGCAGTGATACCGGGACAGGGGGTAGCTATGGCTACACCTTC. As protein: CASSDTGTGGSYGYTF.

The genes are TRBV5-6 and TRBJ1-1, with D unclear. The germline V gene has CDR1 SGHDT and CDR2 YYEEEE. Trimming shortened V by 5 bases and J by 0 bases, and 8 bases separated the two germline ends. The CDR3 covers 13 residues. In DNA, the CDR3 is TGTGCCAGCAGTGTAGATTTGAACACTGAAGCTTTCTTT. Amino acid sequence: CASSVDLNTEAFF.

This clone was observed once. This chain connects TRBV6-6 to TRBJ1-5; D is possibly TRBD1 (6 bases). CDR1 MNHNY and CDR2 SVGAGI come from the germline V gene (reference sequence). Trimming cost V 7 bases and J 3 bases, with 13 bases left between them. This CDR3 region has 14 residues. The CDR3 DNA follows: TGTGCCAGCACCCACCGACAGGCCAATCAGCCCCAGCATTTT. Its protein is CASTHRQANQPQHF.

The CDR3 protein is CAWSVYRGRNNSPLHF. The CDR3 DNA follows: TGTGCCTGGAGTGTATACAGGGGGCGGAATAATTCACCCCTCCACTTT. The V call is TRBV30, the J call TRBJ1-6; 9 bases align to TRBD1. Germline loops: CDR1 GTSNPN, CDR2 SVGIG (reference sequence). This CDR3 contains 16 residues. The V and J ends lost 0 bases and 5 bases, in that order; junction bases with no gene match: 5.